The clone carrying this T cell receptor (beta chain) is a singleton in its sample. V trimming: 4 bases; J trimming: 10 bases; junction bases outside the gene matches: 9. Germline V gene data show CDR1 as SGHNT and CDR2 as YYREEE (reference sequence). The CDR3 is made up of 15 amino acids. This entry comes from a study of blood T cell repertoires in COVID-19. Study details: COVID-19 samples, acute and convalescent, were from the United States, Italy and Spain. Nucleic acid was either cDNA or gDNA, and it came from T cells, B-cell-depleted T cells, or PBMCs.

Original analysis: Estimation of nucleated cell counts was performed using reference gene primer amplification. Data came from immunoSEQ multiplex PCR; TCRdb stores just in-frame clones and leaves some out. Clone size and the V and J calls come from that table; the DNA yielded D and trimming. The sample holds around 240,000 clones, roughly 86% seen once. The V gene is TRBV5-4, the J gene TRBJ1-6, with 9 bases that match TRBD1. This sequence was found in a woman younger than 45 who had recovered from COVID-19. Input material: peripheral blood. CDR3 residues: CASSLTGGGSSPLHF. In nucleotides, the CDR3 is TGTGCCAGCAGCCTAACAGGGGGCGGTTCATCACCCCTCCACTTT.